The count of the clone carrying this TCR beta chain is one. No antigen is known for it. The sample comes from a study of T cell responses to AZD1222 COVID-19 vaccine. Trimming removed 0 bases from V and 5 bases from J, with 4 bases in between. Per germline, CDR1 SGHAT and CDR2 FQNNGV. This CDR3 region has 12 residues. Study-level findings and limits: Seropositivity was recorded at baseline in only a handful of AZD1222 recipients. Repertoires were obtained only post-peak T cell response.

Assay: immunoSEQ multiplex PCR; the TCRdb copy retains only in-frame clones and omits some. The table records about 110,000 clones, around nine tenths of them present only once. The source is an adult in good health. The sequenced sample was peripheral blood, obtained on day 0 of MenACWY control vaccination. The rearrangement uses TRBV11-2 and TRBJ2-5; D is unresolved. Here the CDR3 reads CASSLDGETQYF. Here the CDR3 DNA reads TGTGCCAGCAGCTTAGATGGGGAGACCCAGTACTTC.